The 29 T cell receptor beta chains below were found in one sample sequenced in a study of T cell repertoires in cytomegalovirus infection. TCRdb reprocessed the reads via MiXCR and lists one record per CDR3 protein. The sample carries approximately 300,000 distinct CDR3 sequences, about 25% recorded once. No antigen has been assigned to these receptors. Source: cultured PBMCs, taken from culture after CMV antigen stimulation. These receptors all come from a human donor in good health (CMV status not recorded). Some clones in this sample may be carry-over from other donors' samples.

This clonotype was seen a few times. This chain joins TRBV7-2 and TRBJ1-1; D possibly corresponds to TRBD1 (5 bases). V lost 2 bases and J lost 4, with 14 bases in between. CDR3 size: 15 residues. The germline gives CDR1 SGHTA, CDR2 FQGNSA. The CDR3 DNA sequence: TGTGCCAGCAGCTTACTGATCGTGGGGGGCACTGAAGCTTTCTTT. Protein product: CASSLLIVGGTEAFF.

The chain uses TRBV5-6 and TRBJ1-2, with a possible D match to TRBD1 (6 bases). CDR1 SGHDT and CDR2 YYEEEE come from the germline V gene. V was clipped by 4 bases and J by 10 bases, with 14 bases between them. The CDR3 is 12 amino acids. CDR3 nucleotides: TGTGCCAGCAGCGTGGACAGTTCAGCCTACACCTTC. Translating it yields CASSVDSSAYTF.

This clonotype was counted a few times. The chain employs TRBV25-1 and TRBJ2-1; D remains ambiguous. V was cut by 1 base and J by 4 bases, with 8 bases left in between. The CDR3 runs to 14 residues. CDR1 is MGHDK, CDR2 SYGVNS, per germline. As DNA, the CDR3 is TGTGCCAGCAGTGAATTTGGGGTTTACAATGAGCAGTTCTTC. This gives the protein CASSEFGVYNEQFF.

V gene TRBV2 combines with J gene TRBJ2-3, with 8 bases aligning to TRBD1. Per germline, CDR1 SNHLY and CDR2 FYNNEI. With 5 bases clipped from V and 3 bases from J, the junction kept 7 bases outside the gene matches. The CDR3 is 15 residues long. CDR3 DNA: TGTGCCAGCAGTCAGACAGGGGTTGGAACAGATACGCAGTATTTT. Protein sequence: CASSQTGVGTDTQYF.

This clonotype was seen more than once but under ten times. As DNA, the CDR3 is TGTGCCAGTAGTTTGGGGCCCCTAGTATCTCAGCCCCAGCATTTT. Translated, it gives CASSLGPLVSQPQHF. The V and J genes are TRBV19 and TRBJ1-5, with a weak D call TRBD1 (5 bases). V was pared by 5 bases and J by 6 bases, with 17 bases between. The CDR3 length is 15 residues. Germline-derived CDR1 and CDR2 are LNHDA and SQIVND (reference sequence).

This clonotype occurred a few times. J is TRBJ1-4 and V is TRBV4-1, with no clear D. V was shortened by 0 bases and J by 8 bases, with 10 bases between the two germline ends. In germline, CDR1 is MGHRA, CDR2 YSYEKL. This CDR3 region has 14 residues. CDR3 sequence: CASSQEGRREKLFF. CDR3 in DNA: TGCGCCAGCAGCCAAGAAGGCAGGAGGGAAAAACTGTTTTTT.

The V call is TRBV7-2, the J call TRBJ2-1, with TRBD2 identical over 9 bases. The CDR3 spans 14 residues. With V trimmed by 5 bases and J by 15 bases, 14 bases remained unmatched. Germline CDR1 and CDR2: SGHTA and FQGNSA. This CDR3 reads CASSVEGGRGGGFF. The DNA for the CDR3 is TGTGCCAGCAGCGTAGAGGGGGGGCGGGGGGGTGGGTTCTTC.

This clonotype has only a few counts. The chain uses TRBV7-3 and TRBJ1-5, with D tentatively TRBD1 (6 bases). This CDR3 comprises 17 residues. The V end was cut by 5 bases, the J end by 0 bases, with 17 bases between. Germline CDR1 SGHTA, CDR2 FQGTGA. CDR3 residues: CASSPRRGLDSNQPQHF. The CDR3 nucleotides read TGTGCCAGCAGCCCGAGGCGGGGGCTAGATAGCAATCAGCCCCAGCATTTT.

The chain has TRBV5-4 and TRBJ2-1; D gene ambiguous. The CDR3 covers 13 residues. V lost 4 bases and J 9 bases, leaving 14 bases between the germline ends. Germline values: CDR1 SGHNT, CDR2 YYREEE (reference sequence). CDR3 residues: CASSPRWRTEQFF. CDR3 nucleotides: TGTGCCAGCAGCCCCAGGTGGCGGACTGAGCAGTTCTTC.

The gene calls are TRBV30 and TRBJ1-5; D ambiguous. CDR3 length: 15 amino acids. Germline CDR1 and CDR2: GTSNPN and SVGIG (reference sequence). Trimming removed 3 bases at V and 1 base at J, with 13 bases between. The CDR3 loop reads CAWSYKGASNQPQHF. The DNA for the CDR3 is TGTGCCTGGAGCTACAAGGGAGCGAGCAATCAGCCCCAGCATTTT.

This clonotype was found once. The chain joins TRBV19 to TRBJ2-1, with 8 bases lining up with TRBD2. With 8 bases clipped from V and 4 bases from J, the junction kept 10 bases outside the gene matches. This CDR3 is built from 15 residues. Germline loops: CDR1 LNHDA, CDR2 SQIVND (reference sequence). The CDR3, as DNA: TGTGCCAGTGGATTAACTAGCGGTTCTTACAATGAGCAGTTCTTC. It encodes CASGLTSGSYNEQFF.

This clonotype appeared a few times. The gene calls are TRBV6-2 or TRBV6-3 and TRBJ2-6; no definite D call. The length of the CDR3 is 17 residues. In germline, CDR1 is MNHEY, CDR2 SVGEGT. V was trimmed by 4 bases and J by 4 bases, leaving 17 bases between them. CDR3 region: CASSFAVVGSGANVLTF. DNA for the CDR3: TGTGCCAGCAGTTTCGCGGTCGTTGGGTCCGGGGCCAACGTCCTGACTTTC.

This clonotype has more than one count but fewer than ten. The chain employs TRBV11-2 and TRBJ2-5, with 8 bases lining up with TRBD1. Germline V gives CDR1 SGHAT, CDR2 FQNNGV. V dropped 5 bases and J dropped 5; count of bases not matched to a gene: 10. This CDR3 has 15 amino acids. The CDR3 DNA reads TGTGCCAGCAGCACCCGGACAGGGTTTGGCGAGACCCAGTACTTC. Translated, it gives CASSTRTGFGETQYF.

This clonotype has just a few counts. The gene calls are TRBV12-3 or TRBV12-4 and TRBJ1-1; 9 bases line up with TRBD1. V was clipped by 6 bases and J by 5 bases; unmatched bases: 10. This CDR3 has 15 amino acids. For the CDR3, the DNA is TGTGCCAGCAGCCCAGCGGGGACAGGGAGGACTGAAGCTTTCTTT. This gives the protein CASSPAGTGRTEAFF.

This clonotype was recorded at least ten times. This chain joins TRBV12-3 or TRBV12-4 and TRBJ1-5, with D possibly matching TRBD1 (5 bases). The V gene lost 2 bases and the J gene lost 7 bases, with 9 bases spanning the gap. CDR3 length equals 13 residues. The CDR3 DNA follows: TGTGCCAGCAGTTTACAGGGAGGCCAGCCCCAGCATTTT. Translation gives CASSLQGGQPQHF.

The chain links TRBV6-2 or TRBV6-3 to TRBJ2-7; no reliable D call. Germline V lookup: CDR1 MNHEY, CDR2 SVGEGT. The CDR3 length is 13 residues. V was trimmed by 8 bases and J by 2 bases, leaving 13 bases between them. In DNA, the CDR3 is TGTGCCAGCGGTTTGCGGAAAACCTACGAGCAGTACTTC. The encoded protein is CASGLRKTYEQYF.

This clonotype appeared a few times. V is TRBV7-2 and J is TRBJ2-5, with D unresolved. The CDR3 consists of 15 residues. Germline V lookup: CDR1 SGHTA, CDR2 FQGNSA. V dropped 1 base and J dropped 2 bases, with 11 bases sitting between them. CDR3 region: CASSLVPVEQETQYF. CDR3 DNA sequence: TGTGCCAGCAGCTTAGTGCCAGTGGAGCAAGAGACCCAGTACTTC.

This clonotype has just a few counts. The rearrangement uses TRBV27 and TRBJ2-1; D uncertain. Between the trimmed V and J ends, which lost 4 bases and 0 bases, there was a span of 7 bases. The CDR3 has 14 amino acids. Germline CDR1 and CDR2: MNHEY and SMNVEV (reference sequence). The CDR3: CASSSRRSYNEQFF. Here the CDR3 DNA reads TGTGCCAGCAGTTCGCGGCGCTCCTACAATGAGCAGTTCTTC.

This clonotype came up a few times. This rearrangement joins TRBV7-9 to TRBJ1-5; 9 bases line up with TRBD1. V gave up 0 bases and J gave up 5 bases; unmatched junction bases: 11. This CDR3 has 18 residues. Germline CDR1 is SEHNR and CDR2 is FQNEAQ (reference sequence). In DNA, the CDR3 is TGTGCCAGCAGCTTAGCGGGCCGACAGGGGGTCCGATATCAGCCCCAGCATTTT. Translating gives CASSLAGRQGVRYQPQHF.

The rearrangement links TRBV5-1 to TRBJ2-3; maybe TRBD1 (5 bases). V shed 0 bases and J shed 4 bases, with 9 bases lying between them. This CDR3 spans 14 amino acids. Germline CDR1 and CDR2: SGHRS and YFSETQ. CDR3 DNA: TGCGCCAGCAGCTTGGATCAGGGCTCAGATACGCAGTATTTT. It codes for CASSLDQGSDTQYF.

This clonotype has only a few counts. The J gene is TRBJ1-5, the V gene TRBV4-3; D is perhaps TRBD1 (5 bases). The CDR3 spans 15 residues. V shed 2 bases and J shed 7 bases, with 15 bases lying between them. The germline CDR1 and CDR2 sequences are LGHNA and YSLEER. The CDR3 region has the DNA TGCGCCAGCAGCCAAAGGGTCCAGGGCGGGCAGCCCCAGCATTTT. Encoded protein: CASSQRVQGGQPQHF.

The V gene is TRBV4-2, the J gene TRBJ2-7; D gene ambiguous. The CDR3 totals 16 residues. Trimming took off 1 base at V and 0 bases at J, with 13 bases between the two ends. Germline V gene sequence: CDR1 LGHNA, CDR2 YNFKEQ. The DNA for the CDR3 is TGTGCCAGCAGCCAAGGTCCTAGAATCAGCTCCTACGAGCAGTACTTC. Translated: CASSQGPRISSYEQYF.

There are many counts of this clonotype. The V call is TRBV6-1, the J call TRBJ1-5; D gene uncertain. Looked up from germline, CDR1 is MNHNS and CDR2 is SASEGT. V lost 6 bases and J 3 bases, leaving 12 bases between the germline ends. The CDR3 has 14 amino acids. For the CDR3, the DNA is TGTGCCAGCAGGAAGGAGGGCACCAATCAGCCCCAGCATTTT. Amino acid sequence: CASRKEGTNQPQHF.

This clonotype was picked up many times. The chain uses TRBV7-2 and TRBJ2-3; 12 bases align to TRBD2. CDR3 length: 17 amino acids. The V and J ends lost 4 bases and 3 bases, in that order; junction bases with no gene match: 8. The germline gives CDR1 SGHTA, CDR2 FQGNSA. The CDR3 protein is CASSSSGRVWRTDTQYF. The CDR3, as DNA: TGTGCCAGCAGCTCTAGCGGGAGGGTTTGGAGGACAGATACGCAGTATTTT.

The chain carries TRBV6-6 and TRBJ2-1; unclear D gene. There are 12 residues in the CDR3. In germline, CDR1 is MNHNY, CDR2 SVGAGI (reference sequence). V dropped 4 bases and J dropped 10 bases, with 11 bases sitting between them. CDR3 loop: CASSSAYSEQFF. CDR3 nucleotides: TGTGCCAGCAGTTCCGCTTACTCCGAGCAGTTCTTC.

This clonotype was recorded a few times. This chain uses TRBV19 with TRBJ1-5; a possible D gene is TRBD1 (6 bases). With 3 bases removed from V and 5 bases from J, the gap between germline ends came to 14 bases. Germline values: CDR1 LNHDA, CDR2 SQIVND (reference sequence). This CDR3 has 15 amino acids. CDR3: CASSIPRAGDQPQHF. The CDR3, as DNA: TGTGCCAGTAGTATCCCCCGGGCAGGGGATCAGCCCCAGCATTTT.

Many counts were recorded for this clonotype. This chain joins TRBV4-1 and TRBJ2-1, with 8 bases that match TRBD2. Unmatched junction bases numbered 15, after V lost 4 bases and J lost 4 bases. CDR1 MGHRA and CDR2 YSYEKL come from the germline V gene. The CDR3 length is 18 residues. The CDR3 DNA reads as TGCGCCAGCAGCCCTCGCGGTGATAGCGGGGCCACATACAATGAGCAGTTCTTC. This translates into CASSPRGDSGATYNEQFF.

The chain combines TRBV25-1 with TRBJ1-5, with 10 bases fitting TRBD1. J lost 7 bases, V lost 5 bases, and 11 bases had no gene match. The CDR3 loop spans 16 amino acids. Per germline, CDR1 MGHDK and CDR2 SYGVNS. CDR3 bases: TGTGCCAGCAGTCCCGCCGGGACAGGGGCAACGCAGCCCCAGCATTTT. Residues: CASSPAGTGATQPQHF.

This rearrangement joins TRBV6-2 or TRBV6-3 to TRBJ2-2; D not certain. Germline V CDR1 and CDR2: MNHEY, SVGEGT. Trimming removed 6 bases at V and 5 bases at J, with 16 bases between. CDR3 length equals 15 residues. CDR3 loop: CASRTLVRRTGELFF. CDR3 DNA: TGTGCCAGCAGGACCCTTGTTAGGCGAACCGGGGAGCTGTTTTTT.